This T cell receptor beta chain was identified in a study of vaccination effects on CD4 cells after COVID-19. Findings and caveats of the study: In convalescent patients, vaccine-induced clones largely differed from infection-induced clones.

Comment on this clone: Its target is not known.

Ahead of sequencing, the ViraFEST assay grew antigen-specific CD4+ T cells using viral peptide pools. At the end of 10 days of culture, CD4+ T cells were isolated. PCR showed that the person got SARS-CoV-2 infection at some point between March and December 2020. V was trimmed by 1 base and J by 5 bases, leaving 10 bases between them. Looked up from germline, CDR1 is SGHRS and CDR2 is YFSETQ. This CDR3 has 14 amino acids. Sequencing used immunoSEQ multiplex PCR; TCRdb keeps in-frame clones, though not all of them. Of 25,000 to 35,000 clones listed, 70% to 85% were seen once; the top ten hold 28%. The sequence was obtained from a human donor who had a prior SARS-CoV-2 infection. The chain links TRBV5-1 to TRBJ2-1; TRBD2 is a possible D gene (5 bases). This specimen consisted of CD4+ T cells from PBMCs cultured with a peptide pool, obtained before COVID-19 vaccination. In DNA form, the CDR3 reads TGCGCCAGCAGCTTGAGCGGAGCAAACAATGAGCAGTTCTTC. Its translation is CASSLSGANNEQFF.